The 11 T cell receptor beta chains listed next were all sequenced from one sample in a study of blood T cell repertoires in COVID-19. Some clones are missing from TCRdb's copy, which holds only in-frame ones; the method was immunoSEQ multiplex PCR. The data contain roughly 250,000 clones, approximately 90% of them singletons. The sample was PBMCs or T cells enriched from blood (not recorded which). The receptors here all came from a man aged 50 to 60 who had been exposed to COVID-19.

V gene TRBV5-1 combines with J gene TRBJ1-2, with D tentatively TRBD1 (6 bases). This CDR3 is 17 amino acids long. Germline lookup yields CDR1 SGHRS and CDR2 YFSETQ. The ends were cut back, 0 bases at V and 0 bases at J, with 15 bases in the middle. CDR3 in amino acids: CASSLVGEGGPNYGYTF. The CDR3 coding sequence is TGCGCCAGCAGCTTGGTGGGAGAAGGGGGTCCTAACTATGGCTACACCTTC.

The chain is built from TRBV5-1 and TRBJ2-6; D is possibly TRBD1 (5 bases). The V gene's germline CDR1 is SGHRS and CDR2 YFSETQ. V was clipped by 4 bases and J by 0 bases, with 14 bases between them. CDR3 length equals 17 residues. CDR3 region: CASSVQGSGSGANVLTF. CDR3 nucleotides: TGCGCCAGCAGCGTCCAGGGAAGTGGCTCTGGGGCCAACGTCCTGACTTTC.

The chain is built from TRBV5-1 and TRBJ1-5; 8 bases map to TRBD1. CDR1 SGHRS and CDR2 YFSETQ come from the germline V gene. With 4 bases clipped from V and 5 bases from J, the junction kept 5 bases outside the gene matches. The CDR3 is 14 amino acids. The CDR3 here is CASSVGQGDQPQHF. CDR3 sequence (DNA): TGCGCCAGCAGCGTAGGACAGGGCGATCAGCCCCAGCATTTT.

This clone was seen once. One end of the junction fails to match germline, which may point to a read error. V gene TRBV5-5 combines with J gene TRBJ2-3; 9 nucleotides line up with TRBD1. The germline CDR1 and CDR2 sequences are SGHKS and YYEKEE (reference sequence). The CDR3 totals 12 residues. In DNA, the CDR3 is TGTGCCAGCAGCTTTATGTCGGGACAGGGTTTTTTT. Translation gives CASSFMSGQGFF. The complete variable domain, with remaining parts taken from reference TRBV5-5 and TRBJ2-3, reads DAGVTQSPTHLIKTRGQQVTLRCSPISGHKSVSWYQQVLGQGPQFIFQYYEKEERGRGNFPDRFSARQFPNYSSELNVNALLLGDSALYLCASSFMSGQGFFGPGTRLTVL.

This rearrangement joins TRBV5-1 to TRBJ1-1; no clear D. The germline gives CDR1 SGHRS, CDR2 YFSETQ. Between the trimmed V and J ends, which lost 1 base and 4 bases, there was a span of 11 bases. CDR3 size: 14 residues. The CDR3 coding sequence is TGCGCCAGCAGCTTGCCTAACACGGGCACTGAAGCTTTCTTT. This translates into CASSLPNTGTEAFF.

The chain has TRBV19 and TRBJ2-3; 10 nucleotides align to TRBD2. Trimming at V came to 7 bases and at J to 2 bases, leaving 6 bases not matched to a gene. CDR3 size: 15 residues. Germline V gene sequence: CDR1 LNHDA, CDR2 SQIVND (reference sequence). CDR3 coding DNA: TGTGCCAGTAACCAGCGGGGGGGTCACACAGATACGCAGTATTTT. Protein sequence: CASNQRGGHTDTQYF.

The chain carries TRBV7-3 and TRBJ2-2, with 7 bases lining up with TRBD1. Germline CDR1 SGHTA, CDR2 FQGTGA. This CDR3 is built from 14 residues. J lost 4 bases, V lost 5 bases, and 4 bases had no gene match. CDR3 loop: CASSDRVGTGELFF. The CDR3 DNA reads as TGTGCCAGCAGCGACAGGGTTGGCACCGGGGAGCTGTTTTTT.

Worth noting for this clone: At one of its ends the junction is not consistent with the germline gene, which may arise from a read error. The V and J genes are TRBV28 and TRBJ2-1; TRBD2 matches at 7 bases. Germline V gene lookup returns CDR1 MDHEN and CDR2 SYDVKM. The CDR3 length is 13 residues. CDR3 DNA sequence: TGTGCCAGCAGTTCCGGGACTACCTGGGGAGGTCTCTTC. Protein product: CASSSGTTWGGLF.

The chain uses TRBV5-1 and TRBJ1-1, with D possibly being TRBD1 (6 bases). V lost 2 bases and J 1 base, leaving 12 bases between the germline ends. In germline, CDR1 is SGHRS, CDR2 YFSETQ. CDR3 size: 15 residues. CDR3 coding DNA: TGCGCCAGCAGCTTACAGGGTAAAGGGAACACTGAAGCTTTCTTT. Protein product: CASSLQGKGNTEAFF.

This chain joins TRBV28 and TRBJ1-3; D gene unclear. CDR1 is MDHEN and CDR2 is SYDVKM in the germline V gene. The V end lost 10 bases, the J end lost 0 bases, and 4 bases lay between the germline ends. The length of the CDR3 is 11 residues. The CDR3 spells CATSSGNTIYF. The CDR3 DNA reads as TGTGCCACTTCCTCTGGAAACACCATATATTTT.

This rearrangement joins TRBV5-1 to TRBJ1-1, with 9 bases aligning to TRBD1. CDR1 is SGHRS and CDR2 is YFSETQ in the germline V gene. The CDR3 extends over 16 amino acids. V lost 4 bases, J lost 0 bases, and 7 bases stayed unmatched. The CDR3 DNA follows: TGCGCCAGCAGCATAGCCGGGACAGGGTTGAACACTGAAGCTTTCTTT. Its protein product is CASSIAGTGLNTEAFF.